The present entry profiles one TCR beta chain with its context. This clonotype was seen ten or more times. Its antigen is still unknown. Base qualities are missing; no much larger clone stands one base away. Inclusive of the bounding cysteine and phenylalanine, the CDR3 is 14 residues long. The CDR3 DNA has 42 bases and is translated from base 1. CDR1 and CDR2, per the germline V gene, are MNHGY and SVAAGI. Deletion took 3 bases off V and 6 bases off J, with a span of 15 bases between the germline ends. This sample was included in a study of regulatory T cells in long-lasting Graves disease (dated by TCRdb to the early 2020s). About the investigation overall: Patients with newly diagnosed Graves' disease had been on antithyroid drugs for under 3 months. A total of roughly 33 samples were covered by TCR sequencing, comprising around 13 persistent and around 20 newly diagnosed Graves' disease patients. Patients with persistent Graves' disease were compared with patients with newly diagnosed Graves' disease using TCR sequencing and RNA sequencing of peripheral blood. The study was registered as a clinical trial and conducted in China. The investigation overall reported the following: The small sample size was acknowledged by the authors as a limitation that may reduce accuracy. A larger number of public clonotypes was shared among persistent patients (approximately 2,600) than among newly diagnosed patients (approximately 1,000). Compared with newly diagnosed patients, patients with persistent Graves' disease had lower TCR Shannon entropy and fewer highly expanded clones, which suggests clonal expansion. Peripheral blood alone was examined, since thyroid tissue, which constituted the primary lesion, could not be accessed. Persistent disease showed preferential use of TRBV28, TRBJ1-2 and TRBJ2-5, whereas newly diagnosed disease favored TRBV20-1 and TRBJ2-1. Only the TCR beta chain was sequenced and analyzed.

The sample's time point label, in plain terms: newly diagnosed GD, antithyroid drugs for less than 3 months. For both TCR sequencing and RNA sequencing, RNA was extracted from PBMCs in TRIzol. Graves' disease was diagnosed according to American Thyroid Association guidelines. Recruitment of patients was carried out at an endocrinology department in Xi'an, China. Each patient gave 8.5 to 9.5 milliliters of peripheral blood, collected in an EDTA anticoagulant tube. Ficoll Paque Plus density gradient separation was used to isolate PBMCs, and no further T cell sorting was performed. An Agilent 2100 Bioanalyzer and agarose gel were used to check RNA quality, while a NanoDrop 2000 measured RNA concentration. The library was obtained by multiplex PCR. TCRdb names Illumina HiSeq 4000 as the instrument used. To build TCR beta libraries, CDR3 regions were amplified by Arm-PCR using iRepertoire HTBI primers. Gel purification was performed on PCR products prior to sequencing. Turning to the authors' computational methods: Gene usage analysis of CDR3 amino acid clonotypes used the 62 TRBV and more than 13 TRBJ segments found across samples. COPE and FqMerger were used to merge the filtered high-quality paired reads into contigs. Contigs were aligned with BLAST to IMGT TRBV, TRBD and TRBJ reference genes, and CDR3 was defined per IMGT. Any clonotype with a frequency above 0.1% was counted as a highly expanded clone. Shannon entropy served as the measure of repertoire diversity, while the Gini coefficient captured V-J evenness. A clonotype was considered public if more than one individual shared it. TCRdb ran its own pipeline on the public reads, namely fastp trimming at Q25 and MiXCR clone calling, and kept in-frame beta chains. Merged by CDR3 protein, the rows form single entries marked with the most common genes and DNA. The V and J calls shown here were made by TCRdb, not taken from the authors' results. This sample has around 400,000 distinct CDR3 sequences in its table, and about a sixth of those were observed once. The ten biggest clones cover 22% of the sample.

The V and J segments used are TRBV6-9 and TRBJ2-7; the D segment may tentatively be TRBD1 or TRBD2, each giving 5 matched bases. This sequence was found in a female donor with Graves disease. Sequences were derived from peripheral blood mononuclear cells (PBMCs), sampled at new diagnosis, from a patient treated with antithyroid drugs. The CDR3 is CASSYGLRGAEQYF. Here is the DNA: TGTGCCAGCAGTTACGGCTTGAGGGGTGCCGAGCAGTACTTC.